Listed below are T cell receptor beta chains from one sample, sequenced in a study of blood T cell repertoires in COVID-19. The protocol was immunoSEQ multiplex PCR, while the TCRdb copy is restricted to in-frame clones and leaves out a portion. The table has around 200,000 clones, around 86% seen once. The material sequenced was peripheral blood. The receptors were sampled from a man aged 35 to 55 with active or convalescent COVID-19. The CDR3 runs from the conserved cysteine through the conserved F or W. The D gene is left open where the match is weak. Clone size is not always given. Where it is, it says once, few, many or a class for expanded clones.

V gene	D gene	J gene	clone size	CDR3 protein	CDR3 DNA
TRBV28	TRBD2	TRBJ2-7	.	CASSLLAGREQYF	TGTGCCAGCAGTCTTCTAGCGGGGCGCGAGCAGTACTTC
TRBV18	TRBD2	TRBJ2-1	.	CASSPGLAGARLNEQFF	TGTGCCAGCTCACCCGGACTAGCGGGGGCGCGCCTAAATGAGCAGTTCTTC
TRBV6-1	TRBD1	TRBJ1-5	.	CASSEATGGNQPQHF	TGTGCCAGCAGTGAAGCGACAGGGGGCAATCAGCCCCAGCATTTT
TRBV28	.	TRBJ1-1	few	CASTLTQGPNLNTEAFF	TGTGCCAGCACCCTAACGCAGGGGCCTAACCTGAACACTGAAGCTTTCTTT
TRBV11-3	TRBD1	TRBJ2-7	.	CASSGNRGPYEQYF	TGTGCCAGCAGCGGAAACAGGGGGCCCTACGAGCAGTACTTC
TRBV7-9	TRBD2	TRBJ2-1	.	CASSSSGGAPNEQFF	TGTGCCAGCAGCTCTAGCGGGGGGGCTCCCAATGAGCAGTTCTTC
TRBV3-1/TRBV3-2	.	TRBJ2-5	.	CASSQEGTQYF	TGTGCCAGCAGCCAGGAGGGGACCCAGTACTTC
TRBV5-1	TRBD1	TRBJ1-2	.	CASSTGGDDYGYTF	TGCGCCAGTTCGACAGGGGGCGACGACTATGGCTACACCTTC
TRBV28	TRBD1	TRBJ2-7	.	CASSPGTVTYEQYF	TGTGCCAGCAGCCCGGGGACAGTTACCTACGAGCAGTACTTC
TRBV6-2/TRBV6-3	.	TRBJ1-5	.	CASSNDRSNQPQHF	TGTGCCAGCAGTAACGACAGGAGCAATCAGCCCCAGCATTTT
TRBV20-1	.	TRBJ2-1	.	CSPLGDNEQFF	TGCAGTCCGTTAGGGGACAATGAGCAGTTCTTC
TRBV28	TRBD1	TRBJ1-6	few	CASSEVTGNYNSPLHF	TGTGCCAGCAGTGAAGTGACAGGGAACTATAATTCACCCCTCCACTTT
TRBV27	.	TRBJ1-2	.	CASSSLPGTLYGYTF	TGTGCCAGCAGTTCCCTACCCGGGACACTTTATGGCTACACCTTC
TRBV5-1	.	TRBJ2-1	.	CASSLDLRVLTHSYNEQFF	TGCGCCAGCAGCTTGGATCTCCGAGTTTTAACCCACTCCTACAATGAGCAGTTCTTC
TRBV28	.	TRBJ1-1	.	CASSSPRQARDNTEAFF	TGTGCCAGCAGTTCCCCCCGTCAGGCCAGAGATAACACTGAAGCTTTCTTT
TRBV6-1	.	TRBJ1-1	once	CASSEKGGLTEAFF	TGTGCCAGCAGTGAAAAAGGCGGCCTCACTGAAGCTTTCTTT
TRBV30	.	TRBJ2-1	once	CASDRYNEQFF	TGTGCCAGCGACCGTTACAATGAGCAGTTCTTC
TRBV19	.	TRBJ1-6	.	CASSIGGRGVEGSPLHF	TGTGCCAGTAGTATAGGAGGCCGGGGGGTAGAAGGTTCACCCCTCCACTTT
TRBV30	TRBD1	TRBJ1-2	.	CAWSVPGGYGYTF	TGTGCCTGGAGTGTACCAGGGGGCTATGGCTACACCTTC
TRBV4-3	.	TRBJ1-4	.	CASSQSRATNEKLFF	TGCGCCAGCAGCCAGTCAAGAGCAACTAATGAAAAACTGTTTTTT
TRBV4-1	.	TRBJ1-5	.	CASRKGEAGNQPQHF	TGCGCCAGCAGAAAAGGGGAGGCCGGCAATCAGCCCCAGCATTTT
TRBV3-1/TRBV3-2	TRBD1	TRBJ2-5	.	CASSKQGYETQYF	TGTGCCAGCAGCAAACAGGGGTATGAGACCCAGTACTTC